Below, 8 T cell receptor beta chains from the same sample are listed, as sequenced in a study of CDR3 diversity in severe acne. Using its own MiXCR run on the PCR reads, TCRdb lists one record per CDR3 protein. The table records almost 85,000 distinct CDR3 sequences, 45% to 60% of them present only once. Material for sequencing was blood. These receptors were collected from a male donor in good health, without acne.

The chain carries TRBV6-4 and TRBJ2-5, with D unresolved. Looked up from germline, CDR1 is MRHNA and CDR2 is SNTAGT. The CDR3 length is 13 residues. Trimming took off 5 bases at V and 9 bases at J, with 16 bases between the two ends. The CDR3 nucleotides are TGTGCCAGCAGTCAGGACGGAAATCAGCCCCAGTACTTC. Translated, it gives CASSQDGNQPQYF.

The chain links TRBV20-1 to TRBJ2-7; maybe TRBD2 (7 bases). The V and J ends lost 5 bases and 3 bases respectively, with 14 bases between them. The CDR3 extends over 13 amino acids. Germline lookup yields CDR1 DFQATT and CDR2 SNEGSKA (reference sequence). The CDR3 protein is CSARKGGYYEQYF. CDR3 bases: TGCAGTGCTCGTAAGGGGGGGTACTACGAGCAGTACTTC.

At least ten counts were recorded for this clonotype. This rearrangement joins TRBV12-3 or TRBV12-4 to TRBJ2-1; the match to TRBD1 covers 9 bases. V shed 5 bases, J shed 6 bases, and the junction held 8 bases outside the gene matches. The CDR3 sequence is 15 residues long. CDR3 amino acids: CASSPGQGRGNEQFF. The CDR3 nucleotides read TGTGCCAGCAGTCCGGGACAGGGAAGAGGCAATGAGCAGTTCTTC.

The J gene is TRBJ2-7, the V gene TRBV20-1; possible D gene TRBD1, 9 bases. This CDR3 spans 15 amino acids. V was clipped by 6 bases and J by 2 bases, with 20 bases between them. Germline V lookup: CDR1 DFQATT, CDR2 SNEGSKA (reference sequence). CDR3 loop: CSAGRGDRATYEQYF. The CDR3 DNA sequence: TGCAGTGCCGGGAGGGGGGACAGGGCGACCTACGAGCAGTACTTC.

The genes are TRBV9 and TRBJ1-4; 8 bases line up with TRBD1. There are 16 residues in the CDR3. Germline values: CDR1 SGDLS, CDR2 YYNGEE. V lost 0 bases to trimming and J lost 7 bases; unmatched junction nucleotides: 8. In nucleotides, the CDR3 is TGTGCCAGCAGCGTAGAGCAGGGGGCGCGATCTGAAAAACTGTTTTTT. This gives the protein CASSVEQGARSEKLFF.

The chain couples TRBV20-1 to TRBJ2-7, with 8 nucleotides matching TRBD1. The CDR3 has 10 amino acids. After removal of 6 bases from V and 9 bases from J, the junction contained 4 bases not matched to a gene. In germline, CDR1 is DFQATT, CDR2 SNEGSKA (reference sequence). The DNA for the CDR3 is TGCAGTGCGGCTGGGACAGGGCAGTACTTC. It is translated as CSAAGTGQYF.

In its sample, this clonotype was seen many times. This chain links TRBV19 with TRBJ2-2, with D perhaps TRBD1 or TRBD2 (5 bases each). CDR1 and CDR2 (germline): LNHDA, SQIVND (reference sequence). The CDR3 spans 18 residues. V lost 1 base and J 0 bases, leaving 15 bases between the germline ends. The CDR3 here is CASSIGGVRIANTGELFF. CDR3 sequence (DNA): TGTGCCAGTAGTATAGGAGGGGTGCGAATCGCGAACACCGGGGAGCTGTTTTTT.

This clonotype has at least ten counts. The chain has TRBV7-6 and TRBJ2-5, with D unresolved. The germline V gene encodes CDR1 SGHVS and CDR2 FNYEAQ. Trimming took off 5 bases at V and 2 bases at J, with 15 bases between the two ends. CDR3 length: 15 amino acids. The CDR3 here is CASSPTHGPQETQYF. Written as DNA, the CDR3 is TGTGCCAGCAGCCCTACACACGGGCCTCAAGAGACCCAGTACTTC.